This TCR beta chain was found in a study of read filtering for tumor transcriptome and immune sequencing. Whole-study context: After DNase treatment, RNA was made into whole-transcriptome libraries. General observations from the study: Sorted CD138-negative bone marrow cells were not purified T cells.

From roughly 390 ng of RNA, a library with molecular barcoded alpha/delta and beta/gamma adaptors was made. TCRdb ran MiXCR on the reads and lists one entry per CDR3 protein. The sample contains tens of thousands of distinct CDR3 sequences, approximately 22% of which appear only once. The CDR3 length is 13 residues. In germline, CDR1 is SQVTM, CDR2 ANQGSEA. V was pared by 5 bases and J by 0 bases, with 10 bases between. This clonotype was counted ten times or more. The antigen is unknown. The sequence was collected from a donor aged 40 or over with multiple myeloma. The V gene is TRBV29-1, the J gene TRBJ1-1; D might be TRBD1 (6 bases). The sample comprised a population of CD138-negative cells sorted from bone marrow. The CDR3 protein is CSVIQGMNTEAFF. The CDR3 bases are TGCAGCGTTATACAGGGCATGAACACTGAAGCTTTCTTT.